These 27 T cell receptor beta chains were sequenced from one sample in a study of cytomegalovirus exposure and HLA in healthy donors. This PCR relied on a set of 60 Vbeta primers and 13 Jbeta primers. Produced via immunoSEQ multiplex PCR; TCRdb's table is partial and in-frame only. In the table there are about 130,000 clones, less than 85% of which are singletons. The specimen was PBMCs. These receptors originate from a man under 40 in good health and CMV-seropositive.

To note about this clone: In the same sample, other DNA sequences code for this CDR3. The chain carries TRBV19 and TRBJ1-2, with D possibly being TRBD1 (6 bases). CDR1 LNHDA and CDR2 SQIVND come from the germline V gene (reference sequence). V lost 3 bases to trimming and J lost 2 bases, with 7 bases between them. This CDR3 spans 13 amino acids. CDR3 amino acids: CASSIRGNYGYTF. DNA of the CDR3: TGTGCCAGTAGTATCAGGGGCAACTATGGCTACACCTTC.

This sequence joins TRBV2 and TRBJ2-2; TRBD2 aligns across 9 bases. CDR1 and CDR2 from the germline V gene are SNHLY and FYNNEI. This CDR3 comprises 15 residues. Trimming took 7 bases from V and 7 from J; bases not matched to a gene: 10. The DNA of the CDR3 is TGTGCCAGCACCGCGGGGGGGCCAGAATACGGGGAGCTGTTTTTT. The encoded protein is CASTAGGPEYGELFF. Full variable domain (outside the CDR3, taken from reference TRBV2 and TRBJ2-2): EPEVTQTPSHQVTQMGQEVILRCVPISNHLYFYWYRQILGQKVEFLVSFYNNEISEKSEIFDDQFSVERPDGSNFTLKIRSTKLEDSAMYFCASTAGGPEYGELFFGEGSRLTVL.

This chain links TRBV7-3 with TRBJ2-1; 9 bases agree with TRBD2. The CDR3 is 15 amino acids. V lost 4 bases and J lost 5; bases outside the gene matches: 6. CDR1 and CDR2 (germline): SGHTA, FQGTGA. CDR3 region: CASSYLAGNDNEQFF. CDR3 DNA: TGTGCCAGCAGCTACCTAGCGGGGAACGACAATGAGCAGTTCTTC.

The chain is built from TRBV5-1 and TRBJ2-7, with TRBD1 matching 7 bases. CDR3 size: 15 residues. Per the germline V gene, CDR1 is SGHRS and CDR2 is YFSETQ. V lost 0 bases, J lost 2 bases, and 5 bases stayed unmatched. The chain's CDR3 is CASSLGTGFTYEQYF. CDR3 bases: TGCGCCAGCAGCTTGGGGACAGGATTCACCTACGAGCAGTACTTC.

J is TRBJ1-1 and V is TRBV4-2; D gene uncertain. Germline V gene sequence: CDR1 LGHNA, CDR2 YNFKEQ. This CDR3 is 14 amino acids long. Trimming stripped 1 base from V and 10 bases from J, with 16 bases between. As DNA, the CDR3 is TGTGCCAGCAGCCAAGCGCCTTACGCCTCGGGAGCTTTCTTT. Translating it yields CASSQAPYASGAFF.

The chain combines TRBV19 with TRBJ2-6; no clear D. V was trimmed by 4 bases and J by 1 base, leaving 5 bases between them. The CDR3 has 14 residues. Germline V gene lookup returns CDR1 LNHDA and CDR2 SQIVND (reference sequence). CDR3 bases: TGTGCCAGTAGTAAACTGTCTGGGGCCAACGTCCTGACTTTC. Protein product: CASSKLSGANVLTF.

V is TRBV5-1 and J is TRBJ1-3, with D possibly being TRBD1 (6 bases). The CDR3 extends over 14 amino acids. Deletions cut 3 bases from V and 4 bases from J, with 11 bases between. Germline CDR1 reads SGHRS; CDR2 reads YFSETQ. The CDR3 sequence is CASSWTDLGNTIYF. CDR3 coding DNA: TGCGCCAGCAGCTGGACAGACCTCGGAAACACCATATATTTT.

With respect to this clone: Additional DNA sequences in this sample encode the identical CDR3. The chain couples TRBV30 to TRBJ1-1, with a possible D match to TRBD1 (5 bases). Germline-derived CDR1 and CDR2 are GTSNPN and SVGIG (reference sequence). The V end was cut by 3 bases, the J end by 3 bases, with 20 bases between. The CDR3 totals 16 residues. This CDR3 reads CAWSRRLLKGDTEAFF. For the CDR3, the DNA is TGTGCCTGGAGCAGGAGACTTCTTAAAGGGGACACTGAAGCTTTCTTT.

This CDR3 reads CASSLAGTTYEQYF. The CDR3 nucleotides are TGCGCCAGCAGCTTGGCCGGGACAACCTACGAGCAGTACTTC. The V call is TRBV5-1, the J call TRBJ2-7; D perhaps matches TRBD1 (6 bases). Germline lookup yields CDR1 SGHRS and CDR2 YFSETQ. Trimming removed 0 bases at V and 2 bases at J, with 9 bases between. This CDR3 is 14 amino acids long.

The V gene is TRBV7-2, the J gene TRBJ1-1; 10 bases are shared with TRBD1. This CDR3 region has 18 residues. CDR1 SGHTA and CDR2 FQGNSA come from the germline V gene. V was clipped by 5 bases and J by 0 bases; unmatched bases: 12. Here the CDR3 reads CASSRAAGTGAVNTEAFF. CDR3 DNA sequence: TGTGCCAGCAGCCGAGCGGCCGGGACAGGGGCTGTGAACACTGAAGCTTTCTTT. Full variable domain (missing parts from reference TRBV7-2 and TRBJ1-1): GAGVSQSPSNKVTEKGKDVELRCDPISGHTALYWYRQSLGQGLEFLIYFQGNSAPDKSGLPSDRFSAERTGGSVSTLTIQRTQQEDSAVYLCASSRAAGTGAVNTEAFFGQGTRLTVV.

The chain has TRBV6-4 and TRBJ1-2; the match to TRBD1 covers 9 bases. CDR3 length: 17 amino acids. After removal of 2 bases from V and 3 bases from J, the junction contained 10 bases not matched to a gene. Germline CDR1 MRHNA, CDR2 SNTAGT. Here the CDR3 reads CASSDKRQGVLDYGYTF. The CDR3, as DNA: TGTGCCAGCAGTGACAAGAGACAGGGGGTACTTGACTATGGCTACACCTTC.

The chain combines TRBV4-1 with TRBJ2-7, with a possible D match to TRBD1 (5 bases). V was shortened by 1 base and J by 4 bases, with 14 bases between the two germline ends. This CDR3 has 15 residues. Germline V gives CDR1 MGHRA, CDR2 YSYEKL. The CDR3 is CASSQGSGIVYEQYF. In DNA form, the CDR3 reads TGCGCCAGCAGCCAAGGATCAGGGATTGTATACGAGCAGTACTTC.

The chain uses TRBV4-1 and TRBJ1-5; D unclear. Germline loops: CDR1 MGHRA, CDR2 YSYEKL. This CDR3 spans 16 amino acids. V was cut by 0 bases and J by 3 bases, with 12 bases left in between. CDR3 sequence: CASSQDQRQLNQPQHF. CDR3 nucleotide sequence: TGCGCCAGCAGCCAAGATCAGCGGCAGCTCAATCAGCCCCAGCATTTT.

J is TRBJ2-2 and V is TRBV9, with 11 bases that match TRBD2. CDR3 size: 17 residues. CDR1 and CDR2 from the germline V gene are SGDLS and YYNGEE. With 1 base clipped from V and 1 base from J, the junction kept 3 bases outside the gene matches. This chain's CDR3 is CASSVQTSGKNTGELFF. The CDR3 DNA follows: TGTGCCAGCAGCGTACAGACTAGCGGGAAGAACACCGGGGAGCTGTTTTTT. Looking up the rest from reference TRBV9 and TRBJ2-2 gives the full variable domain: DSGVTQTPKHLITATGQRVTLRCSPRSGDLSVYWYQQSLDQGLQFLIQYYNGEERAKGNILERFSAQQFPDLHSELNLSSLELGDSALYFCASSVQTSGKNTGELFFGEGSRLTVL.

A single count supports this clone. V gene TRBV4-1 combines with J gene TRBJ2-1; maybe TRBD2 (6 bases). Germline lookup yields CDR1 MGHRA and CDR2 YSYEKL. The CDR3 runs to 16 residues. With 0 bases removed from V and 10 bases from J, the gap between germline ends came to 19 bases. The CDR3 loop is CASSQDGGFLIVEQFF. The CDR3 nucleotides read TGCGCCAGCAGCCAAGATGGGGGGTTTCTGATCGTGGAGCAGTTCTTC.

The DNA of the CDR3 is TGTGCCAGCAGTCTTTGGACAGGGATCAATTCACCCCTCCACTTT. Protein: CASSLWTGINSPLHF. The genes are TRBV27 and TRBJ1-6, with 8 bases aligning to TRBD1. V trimming: 5 bases; J trimming: 7 bases; junction bases outside the gene matches: 7. The CDR3 is 15 residues long. CDR1 MNHEY and CDR2 SMNVEV come from the germline V gene (reference sequence).

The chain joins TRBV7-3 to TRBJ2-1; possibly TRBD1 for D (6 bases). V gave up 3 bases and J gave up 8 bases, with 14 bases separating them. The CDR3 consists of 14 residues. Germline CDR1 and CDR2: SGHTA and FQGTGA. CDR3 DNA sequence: TGTGCCAGCAGCTTCGTGACAGGTGATTATGAGCAGTTCTTC. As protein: CASSFVTGDYEQFF.

CDR3 coding DNA: TGTGCCAGCAGCTATGAGCGGGGGCTAAGCACAGATACGCAGTATTTT. Amino acid sequence: CASSYERGLSTDTQYF. V is TRBV7-8 and J is TRBJ2-3; 8 bases agree with TRBD2. Germline CDR1 is SGHVS and CDR2 is FQNEAQ. The CDR3 is 16 residues long. After removal of 4 bases from V and 0 bases from J, the junction contained 6 bases not matched to a gene.

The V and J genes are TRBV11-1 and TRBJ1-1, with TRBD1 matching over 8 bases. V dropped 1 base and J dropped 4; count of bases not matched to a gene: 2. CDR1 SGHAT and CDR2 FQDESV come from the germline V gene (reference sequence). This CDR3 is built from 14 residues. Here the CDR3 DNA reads TGTGCCAGCAGCTTAGTCACAGGGGGCACTGAAGCTTTCTTT. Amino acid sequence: CASSLVTGGTEAFF.

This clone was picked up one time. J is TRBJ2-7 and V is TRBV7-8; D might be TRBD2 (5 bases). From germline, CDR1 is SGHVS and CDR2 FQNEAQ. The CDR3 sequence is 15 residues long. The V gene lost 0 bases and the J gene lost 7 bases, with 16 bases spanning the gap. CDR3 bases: TGTGCCAGCAGCTTAGCCATCGGACTGCTCGGGGAGCAGTACTTC. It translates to CASSLAIGLLGEQYF.

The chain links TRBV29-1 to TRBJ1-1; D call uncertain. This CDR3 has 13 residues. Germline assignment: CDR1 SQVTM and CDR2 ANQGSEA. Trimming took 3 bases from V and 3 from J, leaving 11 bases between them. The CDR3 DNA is TGCAGCGTTGAGGGCAGGCGGGACACTGAAGCTTTCTTT. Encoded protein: CSVEGRRDTEAFF.

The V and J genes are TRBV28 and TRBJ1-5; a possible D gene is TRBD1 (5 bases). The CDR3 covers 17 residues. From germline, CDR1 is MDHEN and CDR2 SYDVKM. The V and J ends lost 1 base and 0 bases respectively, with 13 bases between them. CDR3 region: CASSLSAGRNSNQPQHF. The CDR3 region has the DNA TGTGCCAGCAGTTTATCGGCAGGGCGGAATAGCAATCAGCCCCAGCATTTT.

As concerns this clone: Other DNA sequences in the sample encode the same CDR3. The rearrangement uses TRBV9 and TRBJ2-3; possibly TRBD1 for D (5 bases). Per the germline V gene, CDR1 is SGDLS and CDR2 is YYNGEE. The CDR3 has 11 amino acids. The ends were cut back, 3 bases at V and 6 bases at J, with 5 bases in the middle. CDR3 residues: CASSAGDTQYF. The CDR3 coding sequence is TGTGCCAGCAGCGCAGGGGATACGCAGTATTTT. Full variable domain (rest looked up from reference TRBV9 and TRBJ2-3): DSGVTQTPKHLITATGQRVTLRCSPRSGDLSVYWYQQSLDQGLQFLIQYYNGEERAKGNILERFSAQQFPDLHSELNLSSLELGDSALYFCASSAGDTQYFGPGTRLTVL.

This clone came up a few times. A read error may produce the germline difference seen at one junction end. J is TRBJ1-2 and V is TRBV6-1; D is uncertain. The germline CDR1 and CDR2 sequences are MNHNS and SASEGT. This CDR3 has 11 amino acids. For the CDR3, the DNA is TGTGCCAGCACCCCTAAGTATGGCTACACCTTC. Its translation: CASTPKYGYTF.

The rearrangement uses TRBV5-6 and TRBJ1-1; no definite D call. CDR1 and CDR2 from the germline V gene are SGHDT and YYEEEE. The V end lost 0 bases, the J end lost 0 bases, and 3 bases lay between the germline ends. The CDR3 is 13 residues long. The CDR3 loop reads CASSLGLNTEAFF. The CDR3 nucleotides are TGTGCCAGCAGCTTGGGGCTGAACACTGAAGCTTTCTTT. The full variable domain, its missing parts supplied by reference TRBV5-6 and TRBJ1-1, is DAGVTQSPTHLIKTRGQQVTLRCSPKSGHDTVSWYQQALGQGPQFIFQYYEEEERQRGNFPDRFSGHQFPNYSSELNVNALLLGDSALYLCASSLGLNTEAFFGQGTRLTVV.

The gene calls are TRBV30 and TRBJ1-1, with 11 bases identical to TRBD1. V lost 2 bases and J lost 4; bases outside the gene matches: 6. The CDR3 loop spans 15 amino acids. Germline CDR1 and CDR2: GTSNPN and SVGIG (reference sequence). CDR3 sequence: CAWSRTGTGGTEAFF. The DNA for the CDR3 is TGTGCCTGGAGTCGAACCGGGACAGGGGGCACTGAAGCTTTCTTT.

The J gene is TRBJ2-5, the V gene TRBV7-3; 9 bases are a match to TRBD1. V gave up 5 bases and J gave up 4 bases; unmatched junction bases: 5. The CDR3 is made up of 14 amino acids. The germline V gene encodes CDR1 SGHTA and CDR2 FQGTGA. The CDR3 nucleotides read TGTGCCAGCAGCCCTGGGACAGGGTTAGAGACCCAGTACTTC. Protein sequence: CASSPGTGLETQYF.